A selection of T cell receptor beta chains follows, all from one sample in a study of CD8+CD57+ T cells in acquired aplastic anemia. TCRdb fed the reads into MiXCR, producing one record per CDR3 protein. This table has about 140,000 distinct CDR3 sequences, around two fifths appearing once. Sequences were obtained from sorted CD4+, CD8+, or CD8+CD57+ T cells (not recorded which) from PBMCs. These receptors were obtained from a human donor in good health, serving as a control. CDR3s include the opening cysteine and the closing phenylalanine or tryptophan. A D gene is named only where the DNA matches it firmly. Rows may omit the clone size; those that give it use once, few, many or a size class.

J gene: TRBJ2-5
clone size: many
V gene: TRBV20-1
D gene: NA
CDR3 DNA: TGCAGTGCTAGTGACTGGGGTGGGCGGGTAGAGACCCAGTACTTC
CDR3 protein: CSASDWGGRVETQYF

J gene: TRBJ2-1
clone size: many
V gene: TRBV20-1
D gene: NA
CDR3 DNA: TGCAGTGCCCCCCTGCTTGGACGGCTTTACAATGAGCAGTTCTTC
CDR3 protein: CSAPLLGRLYNEQFF

J gene: TRBJ1-2
clone size: NA
V gene: TRBV29-1
D gene: TRBD1
CDR3 DNA: TGCAGCGTTCGTGGACAGGGGGGCTATGGCTACACCTTC
CDR3 protein: CSVRGQGGYGYTF

J gene: TRBJ2-3
clone size: many
V gene: TRBV12-3/TRBV12-4
D gene: TRBD1
CDR3 DNA: TGTGCCAGCAGCGACGGGACAGCCAGCACAGATACGCAGTATTTT
CDR3 protein: CASSDGTASTDTQYF

J gene: TRBJ2-1
clone size: NA
V gene: TRBV24-1
D gene: NA
CDR3 DNA: TGTGCCACCAGTACAGAAACAGAGTCAATGAAGCAGTTCTTC
CDR3 protein: CATSTETESMKQFF

J gene: TRBJ2-7
clone size: many
V gene: TRBV20-1
D gene: NA
CDR3 DNA: TGCAGTGCTAACCGCGGGGACCACGAGCAGTACTTC
CDR3 protein: CSANRGDHEQYF

J gene: TRBJ1-6
clone size: once
V gene: TRBV12-3/TRBV12-4
D gene: NA
CDR3 DNA: TGTGCCAGCAGTCCGACATCGTCCACACCCCTCCACTTT
CDR3 protein: CASSPTSSTPLHF

J gene: TRBJ2-1
clone size: NA
V gene: TRBV19
D gene: TRBD2
CDR3 DNA: TGTGCCAGTAGTATCACTAGCGGGATTACTGAGCAGTTCTTC
CDR3 protein: CASSITSGITEQFF

J gene: TRBJ2-7
clone size: NA
V gene: TRBV15
D gene: NA
CDR3 DNA: TGTGCCACCAGCAGAGATAGGGGGGTCTACGAGCAGTACTTC
CDR3 protein: CATSRDRGVYEQYF

J gene: TRBJ1-1
clone size: many
V gene: TRBV3-1
D gene: NA
CDR3 DNA: TGTGCCAGCAGCCATGACACTGAAGCTTTCTTT
CDR3 protein: CASSHDTEAFF

J gene: TRBJ1-1
clone size: many
V gene: TRBV9
D gene: NA
CDR3 DNA: TGTGCCAGCAGCGTAGATCGCCTAGAAGCTTTCTTT
CDR3 protein: CASSVDRLEAFF

J gene: TRBJ1-2
clone size: NA
V gene: TRBV9
D gene: NA
CDR3 DNA: TGTGCCAGCAGCGTAGACTCTGCTAACTATGGCTACACCTTC
CDR3 protein: CASSVDSANYGYTF

J gene: TRBJ1-5
clone size: NA
V gene: TRBV10-2
D gene: NA
CDR3 DNA: TGCGCCAGCAGTGTTGAGACAGGCCGAGGGGATCAGCCCCAGCATTTT
CDR3 protein: CASSVETGRGDQPQHF

J gene: TRBJ1-3
clone size: NA
V gene: TRBV20-1
D gene: NA
CDR3 DNA: TGCAGTGCTGGTATAGGGGCGGGAAACACCATATATTTT
CDR3 protein: CSAGIGAGNTIYF

J gene: TRBJ2-3
clone size: many
V gene: TRBV11-3
D gene: NA
CDR3 DNA: TGTGCCAGCAGCTTGGGGGAAGGGACAGATACGCAGTATTTT
CDR3 protein: CASSLGEGTDTQYF

J gene: TRBJ2-3
clone size: NA
V gene: TRBV4-2
D gene: TRBD2
CDR3 DNA: TGTGCCAGCAGCCTACGGACTAGCGGGGGGGCCCTAGATACGCAGTATTTT
CDR3 protein: CASSLRTSGGALDTQYF

J gene: TRBJ2-5
clone size: NA
V gene: TRBV15
D gene: TRBD1
CDR3 DNA: TGTGCCACCAGCAGCACAACTGGACAGGGGGCTTTAGGGACCCAGTACTTC
CDR3 protein: CATSSTTGQGALGTQYF

J gene: TRBJ2-7
clone size: NA
V gene: TRBV7-9
D gene: TRBD2
CDR3 DNA: TGTGCCAGCAGCTTAGCGGGAGGGTTCCACGAGCAGTACTTC
CDR3 protein: CASSLAGGFHEQYF

J gene: TRBJ2-3
clone size: NA
V gene: TRBV20-1
D gene: TRBD2
CDR3 DNA: TGCAGTGCTAGAGAGCTAGCGGGAGTGGGGAATGAGCAGTATTTT
CDR3 protein: CSARELAGVGNEQYF

J gene: TRBJ2-2
clone size: NA
V gene: TRBV6-1
D gene: NA
CDR3 DNA: TGTGCCCAGAGTGAAGGGGGGAACACCGGGGAGCTGTTTTTT
CDR3 protein: CAQSEGGNTGELFF

J gene: TRBJ2-7
clone size: few
V gene: TRBV3-1
D gene: NA
CDR3 DNA: TGTGCCAGCAGCCCAGAGGTCCCGCCGTGCTCCTACGAGCAGTACTTC
CDR3 protein: CASSPEVPPCSYEQYF

J gene: TRBJ2-7
clone size: many
V gene: TRBV20-1
D gene: NA
CDR3 DNA: TGCAGTGCTAGAGATGAGGGACATTACTACGAGCAGTACTTC
CDR3 protein: CSARDEGHYYEQYF

J gene: TRBJ1-1
clone size: few
V gene: TRBV10-3
D gene: NA
CDR3 DNA: TGTGCCATCAGTCCGACGGTAGCCTCTGGAAACACTGAAGCTTTCTTT
CDR3 protein: CAISPTVASGNTEAFF

J gene: TRBJ2-1
clone size: NA
V gene: TRBV20-1
D gene: NA
CDR3 DNA: TGCAGTGCTTCGGGCCCGGCCTACAATGAGCAGTTCTTC
CDR3 protein: CSASGPAYNEQFF

J gene: TRBJ1-6
clone size: many
V gene: TRBV19
D gene: TRBD1
CDR3 DNA: TGTGCCAGGTTAAGGACAGGGCCTAATTCACCCCTCCACTTT
CDR3 protein: CARLRTGPNSPLHF

J gene: TRBJ1-1
clone size: NA
V gene: TRBV2
D gene: NA
CDR3 DNA: TGTGCCAGCAGTGATCCTACCAGGGTCCTTGAAGCTTTCTTT
CDR3 protein: CASSDPTRVLEAFF

J gene: TRBJ2-1
clone size: NA
V gene: TRBV5-6
D gene: TRBD2
CDR3 DNA: TGTGCCAGCAGCTCCTTTACCGGGACTAGCGGGAGGGATGAGCAGTTCTTC
CDR3 protein: CASSSFTGTSGRDEQFF

J gene: TRBJ1-2
clone size: NA
V gene: TRBV20-1
D gene: NA
CDR3 DNA: TGCAGTGCTAAGTACTATGGCTACACCTTC
CDR3 protein: CSAKYYGYTF

J gene: TRBJ2-7
clone size: NA
V gene: TRBV29-1
D gene: NA
CDR3 DNA: TGCAGCGTTGCGGGGCAGGGACGGGACGAGCAGTACTTC
CDR3 protein: CSVAGQGRDEQYF

J gene: TRBJ1-5
clone size: many
V gene: TRBV20-1
D gene: NA
CDR3 DNA: TGCAGTGCTAGATCAGGGTATAGCAATCAGCCCCAGCATTTT
CDR3 protein: CSARSGYSNQPQHF

J gene: TRBJ1-3
clone size: few
V gene: TRBV6-5
D gene: TRBD1
CDR3 DNA: TGTGCCAGCACTTGGGACAGGGTCCCTGGAAACACCATATATTTT
CDR3 protein: CASTWDRVPGNTIYF

J gene: TRBJ1-5
clone size: NA
V gene: TRBV20-1
D gene: NA
CDR3 DNA: TGCAGTGCGGAGGGGGTTAGGGGCCCTATAAGCAATCAGCCCCAGCATTTT
CDR3 protein: CSAEGVRGPISNQPQHF

J gene: TRBJ2-7
clone size: NA
V gene: TRBV24-1
D gene: NA
CDR3 DNA: TGTGCCACCAGTCCTACAGGGTACGGCGAGCAGTACTTC
CDR3 protein: CATSPTGYGEQYF

J gene: TRBJ2-3
clone size: many
V gene: TRBV11-2
D gene: NA
CDR3 DNA: TGTGCCAGCAGCTTAGCTAGTGTTCTCTTCACAGATACGCAGTATTTT
CDR3 protein: CASSLASVLFTDTQYF

J gene: TRBJ2-7
clone size: many
V gene: TRBV13
D gene: NA
CDR3 DNA: TGTGCCAGCAGCTTCCAAGTGGGGGGCCAAGCTGGCTCCTACGAGCAGTACTTC
CDR3 protein: CASSFQVGGQAGSYEQYF

J gene: TRBJ2-7
clone size: medium-sized
V gene: TRBV29-1
D gene: TRBD2
CDR3 DNA: TGCAGCGTTGAAGATCGAGCGGGAGGCGTGTACGAGCAGTACTTC
CDR3 protein: CSVEDRAGGVYEQYF

J gene: TRBJ1-5
clone size: many
V gene: TRBV4-1
D gene: NA
CDR3 DNA: TGCGCCAGCAGCCAAGGAGGTTATAGCAATCAGCCCCAGCATTTT
CDR3 protein: CASSQGGYSNQPQHF

J gene: TRBJ1-3
clone size: many
V gene: TRBV13
D gene: TRBD1
CDR3 DNA: TGTGCCAGCAGCTTGTTCGGTGGGACAGTAGGAAACACCATATATTTT
CDR3 protein: CASSLFGGTVGNTIYF

J gene: TRBJ1-2
clone size: NA
V gene: TRBV15
D gene: TRBD1
CDR3 DNA: TGTGCCACCAGCAGAGCGCAGGGGGTGACCCCCTATGGCTACACCTTC
CDR3 protein: CATSRAQGVTPYGYTF

J gene: TRBJ1-1
clone size: NA
V gene: TRBV30
D gene: NA
CDR3 DNA: TGTGCCTGGAGCCCTAGATTGAGTCGCACTGAAGCTTTCTTT
CDR3 protein: CAWSPRLSRTEAFF

J gene: TRBJ2-5
clone size: many
V gene: TRBV15
D gene: NA
CDR3 DNA: TGTGCCACCAGCAGAGATCTGAACACCCAAGAGACCCAGTACTTC
CDR3 protein: CATSRDLNTQETQYF

J gene: TRBJ2-3
clone size: once
V gene: TRBV10-3
D gene: TRBD2
CDR3 DNA: TGTGCCATCAGTGACGGTAGCGGGTCCACAGATACGCAGTATTTT
CDR3 protein: CAISDGSGSTDTQYF

J gene: TRBJ2-1
clone size: many
V gene: TRBV20-1
D gene: TRBD2
CDR3 DNA: TGCAGTGTGACTAGCGGCCCCTTATTGTTCTTC
CDR3 protein: CSVTSGPLLFF

J gene: TRBJ2-3
clone size: many
V gene: TRBV5-1
D gene: TRBD2
CDR3 DNA: TGCGCCAGCAGATTAGCGGGAGTTTGGACAGATACGCAGTATTTT
CDR3 protein: CASRLAGVWTDTQYF

J gene: TRBJ2-7
clone size: once
V gene: TRBV25-1
D gene: TRBD1
CDR3 DNA: TGTGCCAGCGGGGAACAGGGGTTGCCCTCCTACGAGCAGTACTTC
CDR3 protein: CASGEQGLPSYEQYF

J gene: TRBJ1-5
clone size: NA
V gene: TRBV7-9
D gene: NA
CDR3 DNA: TGTGCCAGCAGCTTATCAGGGAATCAGCCCCAGCATTTT
CDR3 protein: CASSLSGNQPQHF

J gene: TRBJ1-2
clone size: NA
V gene: TRBV28
D gene: NA
CDR3 DNA: TGTGCCAGCAGTTTACACCGGGACGGACCGAAACTTAACTATGGCTACACCTTC
CDR3 protein: CASSLHRDGPKLNYGYTF

J gene: TRBJ1-5
clone size: many
V gene: TRBV20-1
D gene: NA
CDR3 DNA: TGCAGTGCTAGAGGGGGGGCTCAGCCCCAGCATTTT
CDR3 protein: CSARGGAQPQHF

J gene: TRBJ1-2
clone size: many
V gene: TRBV6-1
D gene: NA
CDR3 DNA: TGTGCCAGCAGTGAAGCCACCGGGAGCGCCGTGTATGGCTACACCTTC
CDR3 protein: CASSEATGSAVYGYTF

J gene: TRBJ1-5
clone size: NA
V gene: TRBV6-2/TRBV6-3
D gene: NA
CDR3 DNA: TGTGCCAGCACCCTTAACTCTGATCAGCCCCAGCATTTT
CDR3 protein: CASTLNSDQPQHF

J gene: TRBJ2-5
clone size: many
V gene: TRBV10-2
D gene: TRBD1
CDR3 DNA: TGCGCCAGCCAAGGGACAGGCGAGAAGACCCAGTACTTC
CDR3 protein: CASQGTGEKTQYF

J gene: TRBJ1-6
clone size: few
V gene: TRBV18
D gene: NA
CDR3 DNA: TGTGCCAGCTCACCAACCCATCGGGGCAGTAATAATTCACCCCTCCACTTT
CDR3 protein: CASSPTHRGSNNSPLHF

J gene: TRBJ1-5
clone size: many
V gene: TRBV7-9
D gene: TRBD1
CDR3 DNA: TGTGCCAGCAGCCCCGACAGGGGAAGCAATCAGCCCCAGCATTTT
CDR3 protein: CASSPDRGSNQPQHF

J gene: TRBJ1-2
clone size: many
V gene: TRBV2
D gene: NA
CDR3 DNA: TGTGCCAGCAGCGAACGAATGGGGAGCCTAGACTATGGCTACACCTTC
CDR3 protein: CASSERMGSLDYGYTF

J gene: TRBJ2-5
clone size: few
V gene: TRBV12-3/TRBV12-4
D gene: NA
CDR3 DNA: TGTGCCAGCAGCTTGCGACTACAAGAGACCCAGTACTTC
CDR3 protein: CASSLRLQETQYF

J gene: TRBJ2-5
clone size: NA
V gene: TRBV7-2
D gene: TRBD1
CDR3 DNA: TGTGCCTGCGCCCTCGAGGGGGCCCAAGAGACCCAGTACTTC
CDR3 protein: CACALEGAQETQYF

J gene: TRBJ1-1
clone size: NA
V gene: TRBV15
D gene: NA
CDR3 DNA: TGTGCCACCAGCAGAGATCCGACAGGTGCTTTCTTT
CDR3 protein: CATSRDPTGAFF

J gene: TRBJ2-7
clone size: NA
V gene: TRBV10-3
D gene: NA
CDR3 DNA: TGTGCCAGCACCCGGACGGGAAGCTCCTACGAGCAGTACTTC
CDR3 protein: CASTRTGSSYEQYF

J gene: TRBJ2-7
clone size: medium-sized
V gene: TRBV15
D gene: NA
CDR3 DNA: TGTGCCACCAGCCCCCAGGACAGTGCCTACGAGCAGTACTTC
CDR3 protein: CATSPQDSAYEQYF

J gene: TRBJ2-7
clone size: NA
V gene: TRBV10-1
D gene: TRBD2
CDR3 DNA: TGCGCCAGCGTCCCGGGACTAGCGGGGGACCTCTACGAGCAGTACTTC
CDR3 protein: CASVPGLAGDLYEQYF